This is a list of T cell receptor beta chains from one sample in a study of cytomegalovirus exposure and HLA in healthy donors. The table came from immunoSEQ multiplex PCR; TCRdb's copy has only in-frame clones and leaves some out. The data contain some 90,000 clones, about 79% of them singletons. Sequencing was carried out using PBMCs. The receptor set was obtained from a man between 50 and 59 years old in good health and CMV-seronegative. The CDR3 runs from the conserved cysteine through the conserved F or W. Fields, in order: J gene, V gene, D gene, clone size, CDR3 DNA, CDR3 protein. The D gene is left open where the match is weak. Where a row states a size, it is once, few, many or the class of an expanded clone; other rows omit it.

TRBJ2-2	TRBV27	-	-	TGTGCCAGCATTAAATGGGGGGTCAACACCGGGGAGCTGTTTTTT	CASIKWGVNTGELFF
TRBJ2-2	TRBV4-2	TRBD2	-	TGTGCCAGCAGCTACTCCGGGACTAGCGGAACCGGGGAGCTGTTTTTT	CASSYSGTSGTGELFF
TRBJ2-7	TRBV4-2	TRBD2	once	TGTGCCAGCAGCCCCCCCGCGGGAGGGACCTACGAGCAGTACTTC	CASSPPAGGTYEQYF
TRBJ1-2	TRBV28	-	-	TGTGCCAGCAGTTCAACAGGCCCTATTGGCTACACCTTC	CASSSTGPIGYTF
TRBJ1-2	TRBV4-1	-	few	TGCGCCAGCAGCCAATTCCAGGACAGAGACTATGGCTACACCTTC	CASSQFQDRDYGYTF
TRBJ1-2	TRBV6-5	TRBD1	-	TGTGCCAGCAGACCCGGGACAGGGAATAACTATGGCTACACCTTC	CASRPGTGNNYGYTF
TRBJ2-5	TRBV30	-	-	TGTGCCTGGAGTGTAACAGTAGGAGAGACCCAGTACTTC	CAWSVTVGETQYF
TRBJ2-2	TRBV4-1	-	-	TGCGCCAGCAGCCAAGATTATCCGGGGGTAGGCGGAGCCGGGGAGCTGTTTTTT	CASSQDYPGVGGAGELFF
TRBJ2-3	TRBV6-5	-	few	TGTGCCAGCCGACCGGGAGTAGGGGATACGCAGTATTTT	CASRPGVGDTQYF
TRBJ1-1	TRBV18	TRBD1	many	TGTGCCAGCTCCACGCTCACAGGGGAGACTGAAGCTTTCTTT	CASSTLTGETEAFF
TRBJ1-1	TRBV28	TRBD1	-	TGTGCCAGCAGTTCCCCGGACAGGGCTACTGAAGCTTTCTTT	CASSSPDRATEAFF
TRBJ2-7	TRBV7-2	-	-	TGTGCCAGCAGCTTATCGTGGGGGCGATCGTCCGAGCAGTACTTC	CASSLSWGRSSEQYF
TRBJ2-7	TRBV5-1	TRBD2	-	TGCGCCAGCAGCTCAGGCCCTTCGACTAGCGGGAGATCCTACGAGCAGTACTTC	CASSSGPSTSGRSYEQYF
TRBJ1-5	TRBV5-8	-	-	TGTGCCAGCAGCTTAGGCAGGGTCGAAAATCAGCCCCAGCATTTT	CASSLGRVENQPQHF
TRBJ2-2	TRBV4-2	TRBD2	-	TGTGCCAGCAGCCGCGGGACTAGCGACACCGGGGAGCTGTTTTTT	CASSRGTSDTGELFF
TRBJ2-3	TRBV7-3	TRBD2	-	TGTGCCAGCAGCCCTGGGGGGAGGGGTGGCACAGATACGCAGTATTTT	CASSPGGRGGTDTQYF
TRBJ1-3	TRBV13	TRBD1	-	TGTGCCAGCAGCTTACCTCTCGGGGACAGGGGGCGAAACACCATATATTTT	CASSLPLGDRGRNTIYF
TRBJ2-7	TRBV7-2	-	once	TGTGCCAGCAGCTCTCCCTCTCCGTATCAGTACTTC	CASSSPSPYQYF
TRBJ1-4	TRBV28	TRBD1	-	TGTGCCAGCAGTCCACAGGGGTGGGATGAAAAACTGTTTTTT	CASSPQGWDEKLFF
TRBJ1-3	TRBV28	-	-	TGTGCCAGCAGTTTTAGGGGGACGGGGGGAAACACCATATATTTT	CASSFRGTGGNTIYF
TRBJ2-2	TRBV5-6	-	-	TGTGCCAGCAGAGGGAGCTTAAACACCGGGGAGCTGTTTTTT	CASRGSLNTGELFF
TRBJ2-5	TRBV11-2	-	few	TGTGCCAGCAGCTCCGACAGGCCCCAAGAGACCCAGTACTTC	CASSSDRPQETQYF
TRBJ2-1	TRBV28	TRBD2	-	TGTGCCAGCAGCACCAGCGGGAAAAATGAGCAGTTCTTC	CASSTSGKNEQFF
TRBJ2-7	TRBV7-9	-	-	TGTGCCAGCAGCTTAGCAGGGGGGGGCTACGAGCAGTACTTC	CASSLAGGGYEQYF
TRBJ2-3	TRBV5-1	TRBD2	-	TGCGCCAGCAGCTTTACTAGCGGGACCACAGATACGCAGTATTTT	CASSFTSGTTDTQYF
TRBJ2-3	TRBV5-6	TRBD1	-	TGTGCCAGCAGCTTGCATTGGGGGACAGCTAGCACAGATACGCAGTATTTT	CASSLHWGTASTDTQYF
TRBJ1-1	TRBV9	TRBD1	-	TGTGCCAGCAGCGTGGACAGGGGTAACACTGAAGCTTTCTTT	CASSVDRGNTEAFF
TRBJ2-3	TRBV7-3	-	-	TGTGCCAGCAGCTTACGGGAACGGACAGATACGCAGTATTTT	CASSLRERTDTQYF
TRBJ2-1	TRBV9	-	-	TGTGCCAGCAGCCTGAACCCCAGTCGGGATGAGCAGTTCTTC	CASSLNPSRDEQFF
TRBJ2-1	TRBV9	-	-	TGTGCCAGCAGCGTTTTCGAAGGACAGCCCCAGTTCTTC	CASSVFEGQPQFF
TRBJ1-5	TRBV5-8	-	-	TGTGCCAGCAGCTTCCGTGGGGCCGGCAATCAGCCCCAGCATTTT	CASSFRGAGNQPQHF
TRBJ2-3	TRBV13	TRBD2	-	TGTGCCAGCAGCTTAGGGCGGGTCGGGGGGTTGAGAGATACGCAGTATTTT	CASSLGRVGGLRDTQYF
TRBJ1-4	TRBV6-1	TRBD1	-	TGTGCCAGCAGTGCCGGACAGGGGATAAGCGAAAAACTGTTTTTT	CASSAGQGISEKLFF
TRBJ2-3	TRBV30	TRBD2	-	TGTGCCTGGGCTAGCGGGAGTACGAGCACAGATACGCAGTATTTT	CAWASGSTSTDTQYF
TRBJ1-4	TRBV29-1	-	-	TGCAGCGTTGCCGTAGCAGAAAAACTGTTTTTT	CSVAVAEKLFF
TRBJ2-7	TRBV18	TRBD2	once	TGTGCCAGCTCAGGGTTAGCGGGGTCCTACGAGCAGTACTTC	CASSGLAGSYEQYF
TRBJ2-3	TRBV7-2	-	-	TGTGCCAGCAGCTTAGTTCCCGGCAGGGGGGCAGATACGCAGTATTTT	CASSLVPGRGADTQYF
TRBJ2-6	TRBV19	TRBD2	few	TGTGCCAGTAGTAGTAGCGGGAGGGCCGGAGGGGCCAACGTCCTGACTTTC	CASSSSGRAGGANVLTF
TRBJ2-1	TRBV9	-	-	TGTGCCAGCAGCGTACTAGGTCTCGATCAGTTCTTC	CASSVLGLDQFF
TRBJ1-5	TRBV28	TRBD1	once	TGTGCCAGCAGACTTCTGGGGACAGGGAGCGTAAGCAATCAGCCCCAGCATTTT	CASRLLGTGSVSNQPQHF
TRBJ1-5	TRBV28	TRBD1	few	TGTGCCACCAGGGGACAGGCTCCCCCTAAGGGCAATCAGCCCCAGCATTTT	CATRGQAPPKGNQPQHF
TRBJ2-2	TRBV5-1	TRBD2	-	TGCGCCAGCAGCTTGGGTCCCGGGACTAGCGTCGTCGGGGAGCTGTTTTTT	CASSLGPGTSVVGELFF
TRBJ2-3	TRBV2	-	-	TGTGCCAGCAGTAAGCTAGCTTCAGATACGCAGTATTTT	CASSKLASDTQYF
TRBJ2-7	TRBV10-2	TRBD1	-	TGCGCCAGCAGTGATTCGGACAGGTTTACCTACGAGCAGTACTTC	CASSDSDRFTYEQYF
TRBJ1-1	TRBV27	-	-	TGTGCCACCGAACTACACGGGGGGAAGGGTGAAGCTTTCTTT	CATELHGGKGEAFF
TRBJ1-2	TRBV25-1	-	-	TGTGCCAGCAGTGGTACTACAGGGATGGATGGCTACACCTTC	CASSGTTGMDGYTF
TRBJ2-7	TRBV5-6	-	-	TGTGCCAGCAGCTTGGACAGATCCTACGAGCAGTACTTC	CASSLDRSYEQYF
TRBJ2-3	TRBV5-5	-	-	TGTGCCAGCAGGCGTACTCTGGGAGGCACAGATACGCAGTATTTT	CASRRTLGGTDTQYF
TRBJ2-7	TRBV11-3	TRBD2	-	TGTGCCAGCAGCTTAGATCGTTTTGTGGCGGGAGGGCTTCACTACGAGCAGTACTTC	CASSLDRFVAGGLHYEQYF
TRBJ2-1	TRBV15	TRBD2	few	TGTGCCACCAGCAGGGCCGGGACTAGCGGGGAGAATGAGCAGTTCTTC	CATSRAGTSGENEQFF
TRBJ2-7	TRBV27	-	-	TGTGCCAGCAGTTTATCTCGGGGATACGAGCAGTACTTC	CASSLSRGYEQYF
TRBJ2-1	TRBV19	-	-	TGTGCCAGTAGTATATTTGGGAGCTCCTACAATGAGCAGTTCTTC	CASSIFGSSYNEQFF
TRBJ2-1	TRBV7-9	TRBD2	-	TGTGCCAGCAGCATGACTAGCGGGGTTTCCTACAATGAGCAGTTCTTC	CASSMTSGVSYNEQFF
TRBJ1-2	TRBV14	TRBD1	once	TGTGCCAGCAGCCACCTCGACAGGGGGAGCTCCCCCCTCTTCTATGGCTACACCTTC	CASSHLDRGSSPLFYGYTF
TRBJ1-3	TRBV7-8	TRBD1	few	TGTGCCAGCAGCTCTCTGACAGGGGTCGGAAACACCATATATTTT	CASSSLTGVGNTIYF
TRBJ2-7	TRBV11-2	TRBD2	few	TGTGCCAGCAGCTTCGGGACTAGCGGGAGTTCCCCCCAGTACTTC	CASSFGTSGSSPQYF
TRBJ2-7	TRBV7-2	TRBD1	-	TGTGCCAGCAGCCCCCGACAGGGAAGCGGCGAGCAGTACTTC	CASSPRQGSGEQYF